This T cell receptor (beta chain) derives from a study of Ad26.COV2.S vaccination and SARS-CoV-2 variants. Study context: Doses of Ad26.COV2.S were injected into muscle once or twice, 56 days apart. Whole-study findings and limits: Non-spike TCR breadth showed similarity between vaccine and placebo recipients.

Turning to this clone: No antigen is known for it.

The treatment was: roughly 19 received Ad26.COV2.S at low or high dose, single or two shots; 5 received placebo; per-sample allocation not given. Collection of the samples took place on day 63 after the first injection of vaccine or placebo. Recruitment in Boston yielded a donor of adult age, 18-55 years. Method: immunoSEQ multiplex PCR; TCRdb's copy keeps in-frame clones and lacks some. The profile covers roughly 500,000 clones, with 87% appearing a single time and 10% to 15% taken by the ten largest. CDR1 is SGHTA, CDR2 FQGTGA, per germline. With 5 bases clipped from V and 4 bases from J, the junction kept 7 bases outside the gene matches. This CDR3 contains 14 residues.

The clonotype was recovered from a person aged 18-65 years who received the Ad26.COV2.S COVID-19 vaccine or a placebo. Sequenced material: peripheral blood, taken in a trial of Ad26.COV2.S vaccine versus placebo. The genes are TRBV7-3 and TRBJ2-5; TRBD1 aligns across 7 bases. CDR3 residues: CASSPQGVGETQYF. The CDR3 nucleotides read TGTGCCAGCAGCCCCCAGGGGGTGGGAGAGACCCAGTACTTC. Full variable domain (remainder filled in from reference TRBV7-3 and TRBJ2-5): GAGVSQTPSNKVTEKGKYVELRCDPISGHTALYWYRQSLGQGPEFLIYFQGTGAADDSGLPNDRFFAVRPEGSVSTLKIQRTERGDSAVYLCASSPQGVGETQYFGPGTRLLVL.